This T cell receptor (beta chain) was sequenced during a study of T-cell reconstitution after alpha-beta-depleted transplantation in children. Study findings and constraints: Several hundred expanded graft clones reportedly were the source of alpha-beta T cells about two months after transplant. T-cell numbers and diversity one year post-transplant derived largely from freshly generated T cells. The high TCRbeta diversity at day 60 in some patients came from surviving recipient T cells and thymic progenitors.

The CDR3 is made up of 13 amino acids. At least ten counts were recorded for this clonotype. The target antigen is unknown. At one boundary the junction diverges from the germline segment, which might be a read error. Construction of the TCRbeta library involved unique molecular identifiers. MiXCR was run by TCRdb on the PCR reads, yielding one entry per CDR3 protein. Seen here are about 980,000 distinct CDR3 sequences, roughly 29% observed once, and the top ten hold about 28%. This receptor was taken from a boy under two years old who had a stem cell transplant for SCID, so the T cells may come from the graft donor. The rearrangement uses TRBV12-3 or TRBV12-4 and TRBJ1-2, with D possibly being TRBD1 (5 bases). The sample here was PBMCs, mostly from graft donor cells, taken 360 days after TCRalphabeta/CD19-depleted stem cell transplant. The CDR3 DNA is TGCGCCAGCAGCTTTGACAGTAACTATGGCTACACCTTC. Residues: CASSFDSNYGYTF.